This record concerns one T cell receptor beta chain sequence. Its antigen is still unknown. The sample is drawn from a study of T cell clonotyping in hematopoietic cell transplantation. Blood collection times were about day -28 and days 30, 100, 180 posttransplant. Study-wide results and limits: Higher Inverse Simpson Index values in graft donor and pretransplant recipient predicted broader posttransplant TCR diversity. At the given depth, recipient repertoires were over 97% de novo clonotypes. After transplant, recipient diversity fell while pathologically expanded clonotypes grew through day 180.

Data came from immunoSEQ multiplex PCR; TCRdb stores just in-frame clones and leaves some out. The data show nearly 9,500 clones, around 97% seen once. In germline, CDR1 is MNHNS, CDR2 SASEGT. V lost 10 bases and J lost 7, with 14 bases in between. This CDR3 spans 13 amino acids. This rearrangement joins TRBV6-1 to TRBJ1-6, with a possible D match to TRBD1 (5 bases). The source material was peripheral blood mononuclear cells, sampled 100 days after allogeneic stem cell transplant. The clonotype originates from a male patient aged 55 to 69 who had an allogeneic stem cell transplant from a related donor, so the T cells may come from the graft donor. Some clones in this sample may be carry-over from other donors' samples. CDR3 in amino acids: CATATDLNSPLHF. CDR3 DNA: TGTGCCACGGCGACAGATTTGAATTCACCCCTCCACTTT.